This is a list of T cell receptor beta chains from one sample in a study of control samples from healthy donors and cancer patients. Here immunoSEQ multiplex PCR was the method, and the copy in TCRdb shows in-frame clones only, minus some. The repertoire holds 53,000 or so clones, with roughly nine tenths as singletons. The sample taken for sequencing was PBMCs. These receptor sequences come from a man aged 55 to 70 with head and neck cancer. Each CDR3 is given with its conserved first and last residue. D genes are given only for firm matches. Only some rows state a clone size, as once, few, many or a class for expanded clones.

v_call	clone_size	j_call	d_call	cdr3_aa	cdr3_nt
TRBV9	few	TRBJ2-3	.	CASSANRDSNTDTQYF	TGTGCCAGCAGCGCAAACCGGGACTCCAACACAGATACGCAGTATTTT
TRBV19	.	TRBJ1-6	TRBD1	CASAGTGVSPLHF	TGTGCCAGCGCCGGGACAGGGGTTTCACCCCTCCACTTT
TRBV27	.	TRBJ2-7	TRBD1	CASSSFRDRPYEQYF	TGTGCCAGCAGTTCTTTCCGGGACAGACCCTACGAGCAGTACTTC
TRBV9	.	TRBJ2-2	TRBD2	CASSIGTSASTGELFF	TGTGCCAGCAGCATCGGGACTAGCGCTAGTACCGGGGAGCTGTTTTTT
TRBV28	.	TRBJ1-1	.	CASSWVITEAFF	TGTGCCAGCAGCTGGGTAATCACTGAAGCTTTCTTT
TRBV19	.	TRBJ2-3	.	CASSIGDTWGGTDTQYF	TGTGCCAGTAGTATAGGGGACACGTGGGGTGGCACAGATACGCAGTATTTT
TRBV28	.	TRBJ2-6	.	CASSPVGGGAQPSGANVLTF	TGTGCCAGCAGTCCGGTAGGGGGAGGGGCGCAACCCTCTGGGGCCAACGTCCTGACTTTC
TRBV3-1/TRBV3-2	.	TRBJ1-2	TRBD1	CASSYSLLKTGVNYGYTF	TGTGCCAGCAGCTATAGCCTTTTAAAGACAGGGGTGAACTATGGCTACACCTTC
TRBV7-9	.	TRBJ1-1	.	CASSEPSMNTEAFF	TGTGCCAGCAGCGAACCCAGTATGAACACTGAAGCTTTCTTT
TRBV4-3	.	TRBJ1-2	.	CASSQVRERSYGYTF	TGCGCCAGCAGCCAAGTAAGGGAGCGATCCTATGGCTACACCTTC
TRBV7-2	.	TRBJ2-7	.	CASSLALGMAGRDDEQYF	TGTGCCAGCAGCTTAGCCCTCGGCATGGCGGGCCGTGATGACGAGCAGTACTTC
TRBV7-2	.	TRBJ2-7	.	CASSLDGVYEQYF	TGTGCCAGCAGCTTAGATGGGGTCTACGAGCAGTACTTC
TRBV29-1	.	TRBJ1-2	.	CSVDTGGGYTF	TGCAGCGTGGACACAGGCGGGGGCTACACCTTC
TRBV28	.	TRBJ1-5	.	CASSSIQSAHQPQHF	TGTGCCAGCAGTTCTATACAGTCGGCCCATCAGCCCCAGCATTTT
TRBV25-1	.	TRBJ2-1	.	CASRGNNEQFF	TGTGCCAGCAGGGGAAACAATGAGCAGTTCTTC
TRBV5-4	.	TRBJ2-5	TRBD2	CASSPNPGTSVETQYF	TGTGCCAGCAGCCCCAATCCCGGGACTAGCGTAGAGACCCAGTACTTC
TRBV10-3	.	TRBJ2-7	.	CAISESSEQYF	TGTGCCATCAGTGAGTCATCGGAGCAGTACTTC
TRBV6-2/TRBV6-3	few	TRBJ2-7	.	CASSYAGNWYEQYF	TGTGCCAGCAGTTACGCGGGGAATTGGTACGAGCAGTACTTC
TRBV7-2	.	TRBJ2-6	.	CASSFTAGANVLTF	TGTGCCAGCAGTTTTACAGCTGGGGCCAACGTCCTGACTTTC
TRBV7-2	.	TRBJ2-7	.	CASSAGAGTIEQYF	TGTGCCAGCAGCGCGGGGGCCGGAACGATCGAGCAGTACTTC
TRBV15	.	TRBJ2-7	.	CATRVEISSYEQYF	TGTGCCACCCGGGTCGAGATTTCCTCCTACGAGCAGTACTTC
TRBV19	.	TRBJ2-2	TRBD2	CASSIGLAGHTGELFF	TGTGCCAGTAGTATAGGACTAGCGGGACACACCGGGGAGCTGTTTTTT
TRBV7-2	.	TRBJ2-7	.	CASSLATGSRGLEQYF	TGTGCCAGCAGCTTAGCGACGGGCTCCCGAGGGTTGGAGCAGTACTTC
TRBV18	.	TRBJ2-2	.	CASSPSSGELFF	TGTGCCAGCTCACCTAGCAGCGGGGAGCTGTTTTTT
TRBV5-1	.	TRBJ2-5	.	CASSLDGGHRQETQYF	TGCGCCAGCAGCTTGGATGGGGGGCACCGCCAAGAGACCCAGTACTTC
TRBV21-1	.	TRBJ2-7	.	CASSKVLEGGGPRMDSYEQYF	TGTGCCAGCAGCAAAGTGTTGGAAGGGGGCGGTCCCCGAATGGACTCCTACGAGCAGTACTTC
TRBV15	.	TRBJ1-4	.	CATSRDGENEKLFF	TGTGCCACCAGCAGAGATGGGGAAAATGAAAAACTGTTTTTT
TRBV24-1	.	TRBJ1-2	.	CATSDFRTDYGYTF	TGTGCCACCAGTGATTTTAGGACAGACTATGGCTACACCTTC
TRBV11-2	.	TRBJ2-2	.	CASSLAGELFF	TGTGCCAGCAGCTTAGCCGGGGAGCTGTTTTTT
TRBV11-2	.	TRBJ1-2	.	CASSLLHTANYGYTF	TGTGCCAGCAGCTTATTACATACAGCTAACTATGGCTACACCTTC
TRBV9	.	TRBJ2-7	TRBD1	CASSARLPGQGRYEQYF	TGTGCCAGCAGCGCCCGACTTCCGGGACAGGGTCGATACGAGCAGTACTTC
TRBV7-8	.	TRBJ2-7	TRBD2	CASSSLILAGDDYEQYF	TGTGCCAGCAGCTCTCTAATACTAGCGGGGGATGATTACGAGCAGTACTTC
TRBV18	few	TRBJ1-2	.	CASSEAGANVRGYTF	TGTGCCAGCTCAGAGGCGGGGGCTAACGTTCGAGGCTACACCTTC
TRBV18	.	TRBJ2-7	.	CASSLSGTSYEQYF	TGTGCCAGCTCCTTATCTGGGACATCCTACGAGCAGTACTTC
TRBV14	.	TRBJ2-7	TRBD1	CASSQVTGREQYF	TGTGCCAGCAGCCAAGTGACAGGGCGCGAGCAGTACTTC
TRBV5-1	.	TRBJ1-1	.	CASSSHGLNTEAFF	TGCGCCAGCAGCTCACATGGGCTGAACACTGAAGCTTTCTTT
TRBV11-2	.	TRBJ2-7	.	CASSLERVVGVQYF	TGTGCCAGCAGCTTAGAAAGGGTAGTGGGGGTGCAGTACTTC
TRBV5-1	few	TRBJ2-7	TRBD1	CASSWGDRGLSEQYF	TGCGCCAGCAGCTGGGGGGACAGGGGGCTTTCCGAGCAGTACTTC
TRBV7-9	.	TRBJ2-1	.	CASSPFGAEQFF	TGTGCCAGCAGCCCCTTTGGGGCGGAGCAGTTCTTC
TRBV11-1	.	TRBJ2-6	.	CASSQGRYSGANVLTF	TGTGCCAGCAGCCAAGGACGGTACTCTGGGGCCAACGTCCTGACTTTC
TRBV4-1	.	TRBJ2-7	.	CASGEGWGSHRQYF	TGCGCCAGCGGGGAAGGATGGGGCTCGCATCGGCAGTACTTC
TRBV9	.	TRBJ2-3	TRBD2	CASSVVASGGGSTDTQYF	TGTGCCAGCAGCGTAGTAGCTAGCGGGGGGGGCAGCACAGATACGCAGTATTTT
TRBV29-1	.	TRBJ1-2	.	CSAQGYYGYTF	TGCAGCGCCCAGGGATACTATGGCTACACCTTC
TRBV3-1/TRBV3-2	.	TRBJ1-6	.	CASSKKFREYNSPLHF	TGTGCCAGCAGCAAAAAATTCCGGGAGTATAATTCACCCCTCCACTTT
TRBV30	few	TRBJ1-3	.	CAWSGGAGLANTIYF	TGTGCCTGGAGTGGGGGGGCAGGGTTGGCAAACACCATATATTTT
TRBV4-2	.	TRBJ2-7	.	CASSQVVRGYGDEQYF	TGTGCCAGCAGCCAAGTCGTGCGGGGCTACGGGGACGAGCAGTACTTC
TRBV18	.	TRBJ1-6	.	CASSPGTGGNSPLHF	TGTGCCAGCTCACCCGGGACTGGTGGTAATTCACCCCTCCACTTT
TRBV18	.	TRBJ1-3	.	CASSPFTGDSGNTIYF	TGTGCCAGCTCACCGTTCACTGGAGACTCTGGAAACACCATATATTTT
TRBV2	.	TRBJ1-1	.	CASRRGNTEAFF	TGTGCCAGCAGGAGGGGGAACACTGAAGCTTTCTTT
TRBV4-2	.	TRBJ2-3	TRBD2	CASGQASGGAILSTDTQYF	TGTGCCAGCGGCCAGGCAAGCGGGGGGGCAATCCTTAGCACAGATACGCAGTATTTT